This TCR beta chain was captured in a study of OX40 agonist ivuxolimab in advanced cancers. This clone has a handful of counts. Antigen specificity is unknown. Here immunoSEQ multiplex PCR was the method, and the copy in TCRdb shows in-frame clones only, minus some. The data show approximately 84,000 clones, around nine tenths seen once. The V end was cut by 1 base, the J end by 4 bases, with 13 bases between. CDR3 length: 15 amino acids. From germline, CDR1 is SGHVS and CDR2 FQNEAQ. General observations from the study: CD4+ and CD8+ blood T cells expanded clonally by week 6 at 0.1 to 3.0 mg/kg.

This TCR was recovered from an adult with an advanced solid tumor such as melanoma, head and neck, liver or kidney cancer. The rearrangement links TRBV7-8 to TRBJ1-1; D might be TRBD1 (6 bases). The sample in question was CD4+ or CD8+ T cells sorted from blood, obtained in a trial of the OX40 agonist ivuxolimab. The CDR3 region has the DNA TGTGCCAGCAGCTTAGTTAGGGGGGTGGTCACTGAAGCTTTCTTT. Translating it yields CASSLVRGVVTEAFF.